These T cell receptor beta chains were read from a single sample in a study of OX40 agonist ivuxolimab in advanced cancers. Here immunoSEQ multiplex PCR was the method, and the copy in TCRdb shows in-frame clones only, minus some. The table shows about 46,000 clones, with roughly 90% occurring only once. The input for sequencing was CD4+ or CD8+ T cells sorted from blood, taken in a trial of the OX40 agonist ivuxolimab. These receptor sequences come from an adult with an advanced solid tumor such as melanoma, head and neck, liver or kidney cancer. CDR3s include the opening cysteine and the closing phenylalanine or tryptophan. D genes are given only for firm matches. Only part of the rows carry a size: once, few, many, or a class if the clone is expanded.

>NA|TRBV6-6|TRBJ2-1|NA
CASSYVGVNEQFF
TGTGCCAGCAGTTACGTCGGGGTAAATGAGCAGTTCTTC
>NA|TRBV6-5|TRBJ1-1|few
CASSYSISLGRAFF
TGTGCCAGCAGTTACTCGATATCTCTGGGGCGAGCTTTCTTT
>TRBD1|TRBV2|TRBJ1-1|NA
CASSEEGAPSEAFF
TGTGCCAGCAGTGAGGAGGGGGCTCCATCTGAGGCTTTCTTT
>NA|TRBV25-1|TRBJ2-3|NA
CASSPGYTDTQYF
TGTGCCAGCAGTCCCGGGTACACAGATACGCAGTATTTT
>NA|TRBV6-5|TRBJ1-1|NA
CASSLIPGNTEAFF
TGTGCCAGCAGTTTGATCCCAGGGAACACTGAAGCTTTCTTT
>NA|TRBV28|TRBJ1-2|NA
CASRGEGYGYTF
TGTGCCAGCAGGGGAGAGGGATATGGCTACACCTTC
>TRBD1|TRBV27|TRBJ1-6|few
CASRGQYNSPLHF
TGTGCCAGCAGGGGACAGTATAATTCACCCCTCCACTTT
>NA|TRBV7-9|TRBJ1-5|NA
CASSSYPISPADQPQHF
TGTGCCAGCAGCTCCTACCCCATTTCCCCGGCGGATCAGCCCCAGCATTTT
>TRBD1|TRBV6-5|TRBJ2-3|NA
CASSYYGTDTDTQYF
TGTGCCAGCAGTTACTATGGGACAGACACAGATACGCAGTATTTT
>NA|TRBV10-3|TRBJ1-1|NA
CAISGILERSDGAFF
TGTGCCATCAGTGGGATCTTGGAGCGGTCCGATGGAGCTTTCTTT
>NA|TRBV27|TRBJ2-3|NA
CASSLSSLHTDTQYF
TGTGCCAGCAGTTTATCGAGCCTGCACACAGATACGCAGTATTTT
>TRBD2|TRBV19|TRBJ2-5|NA
CASTQLAGENSQETQYF
TGTGCCAGTACCCAGCTAGCGGGCGAAAACTCACAAGAGACCCAGTACTTC
>NA|TRBV2|TRBJ1-2|NA
CASRDTGSPNYGYTF
TGTGCCAGCAGGGATACAGGGAGTCCTAACTATGGCTACACCTTC
>TRBD1|TRBV19|TRBJ2-7|NA
CASSIWGQDYEQYF
TGTGCCAGTAGTATTTGGGGACAGGACTACGAGCAGTACTTC
>NA|TRBV19|TRBJ2-7|NA
CASSIAGIVYEQYF
TGTGCCAGTAGTATTGCGGGCATTGTCTACGAGCAGTACTTC
>NA|TRBV2|TRBJ1-2|few
CASSWTAGYTF
TGTGCCAGCAGCTGGACTGCTGGCTACACCTTC
>NA|TRBV7-8|TRBJ2-7|NA
CASSLVQGPSYEQYF
TGTGCCAGCAGCTTAGTGCAGGGGCCCTCCTACGAGCAGTACTTC
>NA|TRBV7-7|TRBJ2-1|few
CASSSNSAGTTKYNEQFF
TGTGCTAGCAGCTCAAATTCGGCAGGAACGACGAAATACAATGAGCAGTTCTTC
>NA|TRBV9|TRBJ2-2|NA
CASSVGGGAGELFF
TGTGCCAGCAGCGTGGGCGGAGGAGCCGGGGAGCTGTTTTTT
>TRBD1|TRBV6-5|TRBJ2-1|NA
CASRLTGGNEQFF
TGTGCCAGCAGACTAACAGGGGGCAATGAGCAGTTCTTC
>NA|TRBV7-3|TRBJ1-5|NA
CASSLSNQPQHF
TGTGCCAGCAGCCTTAGCAATCAGCCCCAGCATTTT
>NA|TRBV9|TRBJ2-1|few
CASSVVGSGEYEQFF
TGTGCCAGCAGCGTAGTCGGGTCAGGGGAATATGAGCAGTTCTTC
>NA|TRBV5-1|TRBJ1-1|NA
CASSFAVVGTEAFF
TGCGCCAGCAGCTTTGCGGTAGTGGGCACTGAAGCTTTCTTT
>NA|TRBV7-9|TRBJ1-1|NA
CASSPSGQLNTEAFF
TGTGCCAGCAGCCCCAGTGGACAGTTGAACACTGAAGCTTTCTTT
>TRBD1|TRBV5-4|TRBJ2-7|NA
CASSLEDRTYEQYF
TGTGCCAGCAGCTTGGAGGACAGGACCTACGAGCAGTACTTC
>NA|TRBV7-8|TRBJ2-5|NA
CASSLVRGAKRETQYF
TGTGCCAGCAGCTTAGTTCGGGGGGCCAAAAGAGAGACCCAGTACTTC
>NA|TRBV19|TRBJ1-5|NA
CASTGAGWGLSNQPQHF
TGTGCCAGTACTGGGGCGGGGTGGGGCCTTAGCAATCAGCCCCAGCATTTT
>TRBD2|TRBV5-5|TRBJ2-2|large
CASNQLTGLAANTGELFF
TGTGCCAGCAACCAACTCACGGGGCTAGCGGCGAACACCGGGGAGCTGTTTTTT
>NA|TRBV7-9|TRBJ1-6|NA
CASNLDGAPLHF
TGTGCCAGCAACCTGGATGGAGCACCCCTCCACTTT
>NA|TRBV28|TRBJ1-2|NA
CASSPEMDGYYGYTF
TGTGCCAGCAGTCCCGAAATGGACGGATACTATGGCTACACCTTC
>NA|TRBV4-1|TRBJ1-2|NA
CASSPESRVGYGYTF
TGCGCCAGCAGCCCCGAAAGCAGGGTGGGCTATGGCTACACCTTC
>TRBD1|TRBV19|TRBJ1-1|NA
CASSIRGLEVTEAFF
TGTGCCAGTTCCATCAGGGGGCTTGAAGTCACTGAAGCTTTCTTT
>NA|TRBV27|TRBJ2-1|NA
CASSSWANEQFF
TGTGCCAGCAGTTCATGGGCCAATGAGCAGTTCTTC
>TRBD1|TRBV7-6|TRBJ1-2|NA
CASSLLGGADGYTF
TGTGCCAGCAGCTTACTAGGGGGCGCGGATGGCTACACCTTC
>TRBD1|TRBV29-1|TRBJ1-4|NA
CSVGIQGAREKLFF
TGCAGCGTTGGGATACAGGGGGCAAGGGAAAAACTGTTTTTT
>NA|TRBV6-5|TRBJ1-2|NA
CASSQVQGDGYTF
TGTGCCAGCAGTCAGGTACAGGGAGATGGCTACACCTTC
>NA|TRBV27|TRBJ1-4|NA
CASSLNVGGEKLFF
TGTGCCAGCAGTCTGAATGTTGGGGGCGAAAAACTGTTTTTT
>NA|TRBV19|TRBJ2-1|NA
CASSRTGADEQFF
TGTGCCAGTAGTCGAACCGGGGCGGATGAGCAGTTCTTC
>NA|TRBV11-2|TRBJ1-1|NA
CASSTGSEAFF
TGTGCCAGCAGCACAGGGTCTGAAGCTTTCTTT
>NA|TRBV4-1|TRBJ2-3|once
CASATGATDTQYF
TGCGCCAGCGCTACTGGAGCCACAGATACGCAGTATTTT
>NA|TRBV7-2|TRBJ2-7|NA
CASSSIGTVSEQYF
TGTGCCAGCAGCTCGATTGGGACCGTCAGCGAGCAGTACTTC
>NA|TRBV27|TRBJ1-5|NA
CASSLGQYSNQPQHF
TGTGCCAGCAGTTTAGGGCAGTATAGCAATCAGCCCCAGCATTTT
>NA|TRBV6-5|TRBJ1-2|NA
CASSPWARENGYTF
TGTGCCAGCAGCCCGTGGGCTCGGGAAAATGGCTACACCTTC
>NA|TRBV4-1|TRBJ1-5|NA
CASSEQSRNQPQHF
TGCGCCAGCAGTGAACAGAGTCGCAATCAGCCCCAGCATTTT
>TRBD2|TRBV5-1|TRBJ2-5|NA
CASSLASGRAEETQYF
TGCGCCAGCAGCTTAGCTAGCGGGAGGGCAGAAGAGACCCAGTACTTC
>NA|TRBV6-4|TRBJ1-5|NA
CASKGNQPQHF
TGTGCCAGCAAGGGCAATCAGCCCCAGCATTTT
>TRBD1|TRBV4-3|TRBJ2-1|NA
CASSQGRGQGNEQFF
TGCGCCAGCAGCCAAGGACGCGGACAGGGCAATGAGCAGTTCTTC
>NA|TRBV18|TRBJ2-1|once
CASSPLAGLTRYEQFF
TGTGCCAGCTCACCACTCGCGGGTCTTACTAGATATGAGCAGTTCTTC
>TRBD2|TRBV23-1|TRBJ2-1|NA
CASSQRGVNEQFF
TGCGCCAGCAGTCAACGGGGGGTCAATGAGCAGTTCTTC
>TRBD2|TRBV4-1|TRBJ2-1|NA
CASSQVGSGGPVYNEQFF
TGCGCCAGCAGCCAAGTGGGCAGCGGGGGGCCCGTATACAATGAGCAGTTCTTC
>TRBD1|TRBV4-1|TRBJ1-3|once
CASSSRDRVRGSGNTIYF
TGCGCCAGCAGCTCCCGGGACAGGGTAAGGGGCTCTGGAAACACCATATATTTT
>TRBD2|TRBV6-6|TRBJ2-1|NA
CASSPFWREGYNEQFF
TGTGCCAGCAGTCCCTTCTGGAGGGAGGGCTACAATGAGCAGTTCTTC
>TRBD1|TRBV2|TRBJ2-3|NA
CASEGANTDTQYF
TGTGCCAGCGAGGGGGCTAACACAGATACGCAGTATTTT
>TRBD2|TRBV10-3|TRBJ2-2|NA
CAIRTSGIAGELFF
TGTGCCATCAGGACTAGCGGGATTGCCGGGGAGCTGTTTTTT